This T cell receptor (beta chain) originates from a study of cytotoxic CD8 clonotypes in ibrutinib-treated CLL. Sequencing used immunoSEQ multiplex PCR; TCRdb keeps in-frame clones, though not all of them. The sample shows about 86,000 clones, just over 85% of them seen only once. Genomic DNA for TCR beta libraries, approximately 2 micrograms, came from cryopreserved PBMCs. The CDR3 totals 12 residues. With 0 bases removed from V and 8 bases from J, the gap between germline ends came to 6 bases. CDR1 and CDR2 (germline): SGHKS, YYEKEE (reference sequence). The gene calls are TRBV5-5 and TRBJ2-1, with a tentative D call TRBD2 (5 bases). The receptor was derived from a human donor with chronic lymphocytic leukemia. Sample: PBMCs, taken before ibrutinib treatment. The CDR3 protein is CASSLADYEQFF. For the CDR3, the DNA is TGTGCCAGCAGCTTGGCGGACTATGAGCAGTTCTTC.